The 30 T cell receptor beta chains below all came from one sample that was sequenced in a study of T cells in localized non-small cell lung cancer. Clones were read by immunoSEQ multiplex PCR, and TCRdb kept only the in-frame ones, dropping some. Seen here are around 91,000 clones, about 91% observed once, and the top ten hold around 16%. The sequencing here drew on peripheral blood, taken before any cancer treatment. The receptor set was obtained from a man between 40 and 75 years old with stage I squamous cell lung carcinoma.

The genes are TRBV6-5 and TRBJ1-6; tentatively, D is TRBD1 (6 bases). Germline assignment: CDR1 MNHEY and CDR2 SVGAGI. CDR3 length equals 14 residues. V shed 6 bases and J shed 5 bases, with 11 bases lying between them. The CDR3 here is CASRVDRNNSPLHF. CDR3 nucleotides: TGTGCCAGCAGGGTTGACAGGAATAATTCACCCCTCCACTTT.

The chain is built from TRBV7-2 and TRBJ1-3, with D unresolved. Germline CDR1 is SGHTA and CDR2 is FQGNSA. CDR3 length: 16 amino acids. The V gene lost 6 bases and the J gene lost 0 bases, with 15 bases spanning the gap. The CDR3 loop is CASSKQTELSGNTIYF. The CDR3 DNA reads TGTGCCAGCAGTAAACAGACCGAACTCTCTGGAAACACCATATATTTT.

The genes are TRBV7-2 and TRBJ1-4; no clear D gene. The CDR3 covers 11 residues. Between the trimmed V and J ends, which lost 5 bases and 3 bases, there was a span of 1 base. The V gene's germline CDR1 is SGHTA and CDR2 FQGNSA. DNA of the CDR3: TGTGCCAGCAGCGCTAATGAAAAACTGTTTTTT. Translating gives CASSANEKLFF.

V is TRBV4-2 and J is TRBJ1-3, with D maybe TRBD1 (5 bases). V shed 0 bases and J shed 0 bases, with 21 bases lying between them. The CDR3 has 20 amino acids. Per the germline V gene, CDR1 is LGHNA and CDR2 is YNFKEQ. CDR3 sequence: CASSQDNGGYIPLSGNTIYF. CDR3 coding DNA: TGTGCCAGCAGCCAAGATAACGGGGGGTATATCCCCCTCTCTGGAAACACCATATATTTT.

The chain joins TRBV7-9 to TRBJ2-5; D tentatively fits TRBD1 or TRBD2 (5 bases each). V was shortened by 0 bases and J by 4 bases, with 9 bases between the two germline ends. Germline-derived CDR1 and CDR2 are SEHNR and FQNEAQ (reference sequence). The CDR3 totals 14 residues. The CDR3 sequence is CASSLASRGETQYF. DNA for the CDR3: TGTGCCAGCAGCTTAGCGTCGAGGGGAGAGACCCAGTACTTC.

The V call is TRBV6-1, the J call TRBJ2-1; tentatively, D is TRBD1 (6 bases). The CDR3 spans 16 residues. Germline V lookup: CDR1 MNHNS, CDR2 SASEGT. V dropped 4 bases and J dropped 5 bases, with 18 bases sitting between them. DNA for the CDR3: TGTGCCAGCAGTGGGTGGGGCTCGCAGGGGCACAATGAGCAGTTCTTC. Residues: CASSGWGSQGHNEQFF.

The chain joins TRBV27 to TRBJ2-1, with 9 bases matching TRBD2. CDR3 length equals 14 residues. Germline V gene data show CDR1 as MNHEY and CDR2 as SMNVEV (reference sequence). V dropped 2 bases and J dropped 4; count of bases not matched to a gene: 0. CDR3 nucleotide sequence: TGTGCCAGCAGTTTAGCGGGGGGGTACAATGAGCAGTTCTTC. Protein sequence: CASSLAGGYNEQFF.

The genes are TRBV6-5 and TRBJ2-1; unclear D gene. The germline gives CDR1 MNHEY, CDR2 SVGAGI. The length of the CDR3 is 16 residues. The V gene lost 0 bases and the J gene lost 16 bases, with 25 bases spanning the gap. The CDR3 bases are TGTGCCAGCAGTTACTCGAAAATCCGGGTTGGTTATCCAGGTTTCTTC. Encoded protein: CASSYSKIRVGYPGFF.

The gene calls are TRBV7-8 and TRBJ1-3, with D tentatively TRBD1 (6 bases). Trimming took 5 bases from V and 1 from J, leaving 15 bases between them. Germline assignment: CDR1 SGHVS and CDR2 FQNEAQ. The CDR3 spans 16 residues. CDR3: CASSPQGPRSGNTIYF. In DNA, the CDR3 is TGTGCCAGCAGCCCCCAGGGGCCTAGGTCTGGAAACACCATATATTTT.

The CDR3 DNA follows: TGTGCCAGCAGTACACCTGGGCATGGCTCTGGGGCCAACGTCCTGACTTTC. Its translation is CASSTPGHGSGANVLTF. The chain carries TRBV28 and TRBJ2-6; D is uncertain. The CDR3 covers 17 residues. The germline V gene has CDR1 MDHEN and CDR2 SYDVKM. Trimming cost V 5 bases and J 0 bases, with 14 bases left between them.

The chain uses TRBV7-2 and TRBJ2-7; 8 bases map to TRBD2. The J segment lost 3 bases and the V segment lost 4 bases, leaving 5 bases of the junction unmatched. The CDR3 contains 14 residues. CDR1 and CDR2 (germline): SGHTA, FQGNSA. The CDR3 sequence is CASSSQGLVYEQYF. CDR3 bases: TGTGCCAGCAGCTCCCAGGGACTAGTCTACGAGCAGTACTTC. The variable domain in full, with the rest retrieved from reference TRBV7-2 and TRBJ2-7, is GAGVSQSPSNKVTEKGKDVELRCDPISGHTALYWYRQSLGQGLEFLIYFQGNSAPDKSGLPSDRFSAERTGGSVSTLTIQRTQQEDSAVYLCASSSQGLVYEQYFGPGTRLTVT.

This chain connects TRBV19 to TRBJ2-2; D is ambiguous. This CDR3 spans 11 amino acids. Trimming took 4 bases from V and 4 from J, leaving 1 base between them. Germline values: CDR1 LNHDA, CDR2 SQIVND (reference sequence). CDR3 coding DNA: TGTGCCAGTAGTAGCACCGGGGAGCTGTTTTTT. Translation gives CASSSTGELFF.

This sequence joins TRBV6-6 and TRBJ2-3; TRBD2 matches 13 bases. Germline V CDR1 and CDR2: MNHNY, SVGAGI (reference sequence). V dropped 6 bases and J dropped 5; count of bases not matched to a gene: 5. This CDR3 spans 15 amino acids. The CDR3 loop is CASRTSGGGGDTQYF. DNA of the CDR3: TGTGCCAGCAGAACTAGCGGGGGGGGAGGAGATACGCAGTATTTT.

This clone was seen only a few times. The chain joins TRBV19 to TRBJ2-7; possibly TRBD1 for D (5 bases). The CDR3 runs 13 residues. V was shortened by 3 bases and J by 4 bases, with 10 bases between the two germline ends. Germline CDR1 is LNHDA and CDR2 is SQIVND (reference sequence). The CDR3 DNA reads as TGTGCCAGTAGTATCTCTCAGGGATACGAGCAGTACTTC. Translating gives CASSISQGYEQYF.

The rearrangement uses TRBV5-8 and TRBJ1-2; 8 nucleotides agree with TRBD1. This CDR3 region has 14 residues. V lost 2 bases and J lost 5; bases outside the gene matches: 5. The germline V gene encodes CDR1 SGHTS and CDR2 YDEGEE. DNA for the CDR3: TGTGCCAGCAGCTTACACGGGACAGGTTATGGCTACACCTTC. Protein sequence: CASSLHGTGYGYTF.

This sequence joins TRBV15 and TRBJ1-2; D uncertain. Germline V CDR1 and CDR2: LNHNV, YYDKDF (reference sequence). The CDR3 loop spans 13 amino acids. The V end lost 0 bases, the J end lost 8 bases, and 10 bases lay between the germline ends. Here the CDR3 DNA reads TGTGCCACCAGCAGAGATGGGCAGGCGGGCTACACCTTC. It is translated as CATSRDGQAGYTF.

This chain joins TRBV11-2 and TRBJ1-5; D gene unclear. Germline V gives CDR1 SGHAT, CDR2 FQNNGV. Trimming took off 1 base at V and 3 bases at J, with 10 bases between the two ends. This CDR3 has 15 amino acids. The CDR3 region is CASSLGAEFNQPQHF. As DNA, the CDR3 is TGTGCCAGCAGCTTAGGGGCAGAGTTCAATCAGCCCCAGCATTTT.

This chain uses TRBV27 with TRBJ1-1; D is ambiguous. The V gene lost 8 bases and the J gene lost 4 bases, with 20 bases spanning the gap. There are 15 residues in the CDR3. From germline, CDR1 is MNHEY and CDR2 SMNVEV (reference sequence). DNA for the CDR3: TGTGCCAGCGAATACCTTACGGGGTGGGCCACTGAAGCTTTCTTT. Translating it yields CASEYLTGWATEAFF.

The gene calls are TRBV28 and TRBJ2-1; the D is unclear. V was cut by 3 bases and J by 0 bases, with 9 bases left in between. The CDR3 is 15 amino acids. In germline, CDR1 is MDHEN, CDR2 SYDVKM. The CDR3 sequence is CASSFPTSSYNEQFF. Written as DNA, the CDR3 is TGTGCCAGCAGTTTCCCCACGAGCTCCTACAATGAGCAGTTCTTC.

The chain recombines TRBV2 with TRBJ2-3; D is possibly TRBD2 (7 bases). Trimming pared 8 bases from V and 6 bases from J, leaving 15 bases between. The length of the CDR3 is 13 residues. The germline gives CDR1 SNHLY, CDR2 FYNNEI. CDR3 nucleotide sequence: TGTGCCAGCGGAGGGGGGGCTTACGATACGCAGTATTTT. It yields the protein CASGGGAYDTQYF.

About this clone: This sample includes further DNA sequences coding for the same CDR3. V gene TRBV6-1 combines with J gene TRBJ1-1; D gene uncertain. The CDR3 consists of 12 residues. In germline, CDR1 is MNHNS, CDR2 SASEGT. V shed 6 bases and J shed 5 bases, with 10 bases lying between them. The CDR3 is CASREGGTEAFF. CDR3 DNA: TGTGCCAGCAGGGAGGGAGGGACTGAAGCTTTCTTT.

A single count supports this clone. V and J are TRBV4-3 and TRBJ1-2; 7 positions match TRBD1. The trim removed 0 bases at V and 7 bases at J, leaving 5 bases unmatched. The CDR3 is made up of 14 amino acids. Per germline, CDR1 LGHNA and CDR2 YSLEER. CDR3 in DNA: TGCGCCAGCAGCCAAGATCGCAGGGGGGGTGGCTACACCTTC. Translating gives CASSQDRRGGGYTF.

V usage is TRBV28 and J usage is TRBJ1-3; D is uncertain. Germline V gene lookup returns CDR1 MDHEN and CDR2 SYDVKM. V was cut by 8 bases and J by 6 bases, with 14 bases left in between. The CDR3 loop spans 13 amino acids. The chain's CDR3 is CASRWKRENTIYF. In DNA, the CDR3 is TGTGCCAGCCGATGGAAAAGGGAAAACACCATATATTTT.

CDR3 loop: CASSIDLRASRLAYGYTF. CDR3 nucleotides: TGTGCCAGTAGTATAGATCTCCGGGCATCCCGCCTGGCGTATGGCTACACCTTC. The chain employs TRBV19 and TRBJ1-2; D is uncertain. From germline, CDR1 is LNHDA and CDR2 SQIVND (reference sequence). The CDR3 length is 18 residues. V was pared by 0 bases and J by 5 bases, with 22 bases between.

The rearrangement uses TRBV11-2 and TRBJ1-5; perhaps TRBD1 as D (6 bases). The CDR3 loop spans 19 amino acids. Per the germline V gene, CDR1 is SGHAT and CDR2 is FQNNGV. The V end lost 2 bases, the J end lost 5 bases, and 25 bases lay between the germline ends. CDR3 DNA: TGTGCCAGCAGCTTACTCAAGGGTCATAGGGGGTTAAGCGATCAGCCCCAGCATTTT. Translation gives CASSLLKGHRGLSDQPQHF.

The CDR3 here is CASSTTSGSTDTQYF. CDR3 sequence (DNA): TGTGCCAGCAGCACGACTAGCGGAAGCACAGATACGCAGTATTTT. The V and J genes are TRBV5-4 and TRBJ2-3, with TRBD2 matching over 9 bases. After removal of 4 bases from V and 0 bases from J, the junction contained 3 bases not matched to a gene. Germline CDR1 is SGHNT and CDR2 is YYREEE (reference sequence). The CDR3 sequence is 15 residues long.

The V and J genes are TRBV30 and TRBJ1-2, with D possibly being TRBD1 (5 bases). The CDR3 extends over 11 amino acids. Germline loops: CDR1 GTSNPN, CDR2 SVGIG (reference sequence). V shed 4 bases and J shed 8 bases, with 11 bases lying between them. The CDR3 nucleotides read TGTGCCTGGACCTCCGGGGGGGGCTACACCTTC. This gives the protein CAWTSGGGYTF.

CDR3 region: CSVRGRATYNEQFF. The CDR3 DNA is TGCAGCGTCCGCGGCAGGGCAACCTACAATGAGCAGTTCTTC. The chain links TRBV29-1 to TRBJ2-1, with D perhaps TRBD1 (5 bases). Deletions cut 6 bases from V and 2 bases from J, with 14 bases between. This CDR3 has 14 residues. In germline, CDR1 is SQVTM, CDR2 ANQGSEA.

V usage is TRBV18 and J usage is TRBJ2-1; TRBD2 aligns across 11 bases. With 1 base clipped from V and 7 bases from J, the junction kept 9 bases outside the gene matches. The CDR3 runs to 17 residues. CDR1 and CDR2 (germline): KGHSH, LQKENI. This chain's CDR3 is CASSPRRSGLAGNEQFF. The CDR3 nucleotides read TGTGCCAGCTCACCACGGAGGTCAGGACTAGCGGGTAATGAGCAGTTCTTC.

The rearrangement links TRBV6-5 to TRBJ1-4; D not resolved. The V end was cut by 3 bases, the J end by 5 bases, with 10 bases between. The CDR3 sequence is 14 residues long. Germline CDR1 MNHEY, CDR2 SVGAGI. The CDR3 reads CASSYGRLNEKLFF. In DNA form, the CDR3 reads TGTGCCAGCAGTTATGGGCGCTTAAATGAAAAACTGTTTTTT.